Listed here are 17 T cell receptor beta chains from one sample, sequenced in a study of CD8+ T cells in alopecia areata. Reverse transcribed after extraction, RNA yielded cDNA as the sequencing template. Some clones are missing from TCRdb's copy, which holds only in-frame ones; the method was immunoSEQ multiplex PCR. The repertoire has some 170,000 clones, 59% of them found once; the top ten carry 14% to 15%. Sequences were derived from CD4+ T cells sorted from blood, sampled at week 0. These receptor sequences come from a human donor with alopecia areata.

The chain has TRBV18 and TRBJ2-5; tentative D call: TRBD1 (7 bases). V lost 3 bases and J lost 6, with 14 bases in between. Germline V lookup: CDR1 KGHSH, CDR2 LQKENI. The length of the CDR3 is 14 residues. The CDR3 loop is CASSPEGAGKTQYF. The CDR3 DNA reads TGTGCCAGCTCACCGGAGGGGGCAGGGAAGACCCAGTACTTC.

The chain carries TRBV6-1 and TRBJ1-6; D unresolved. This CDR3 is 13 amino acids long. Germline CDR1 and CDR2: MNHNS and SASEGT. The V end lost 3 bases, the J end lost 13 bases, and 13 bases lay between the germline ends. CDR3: CASSDVVSSPLHF. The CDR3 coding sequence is TGTGCCAGCAGTGATGTCGTTAGCTCTCCCCTCCACTTT.

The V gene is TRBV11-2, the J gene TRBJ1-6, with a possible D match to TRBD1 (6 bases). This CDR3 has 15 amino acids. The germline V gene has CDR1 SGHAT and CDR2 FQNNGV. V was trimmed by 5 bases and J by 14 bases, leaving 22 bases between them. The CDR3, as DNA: TGTGCCAGCAGCCTTTTGACAGGAAAGGATTTAACCCTCCACTTT. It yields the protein CASSLLTGKDLTLHF. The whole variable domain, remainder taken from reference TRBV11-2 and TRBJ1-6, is EAGVAQSPRYKIIEKRQSVAFWCNPISGHATLYWYQQILGQGPKLLIQFQNNGVVDDSQLPKDRFSAERLKGVDSTLKIQPAKLEDSAVYLCASSLLTGKDLTLHFGNGTRLTVT.

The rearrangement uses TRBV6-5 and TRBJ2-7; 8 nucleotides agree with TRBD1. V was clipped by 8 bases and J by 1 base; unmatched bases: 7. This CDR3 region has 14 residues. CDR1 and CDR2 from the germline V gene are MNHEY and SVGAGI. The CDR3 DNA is TGTGCCAGCGGTCAAGGGGACAGGTCCTACGAGCAGTACTTC. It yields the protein CASGQGDRSYEQYF.

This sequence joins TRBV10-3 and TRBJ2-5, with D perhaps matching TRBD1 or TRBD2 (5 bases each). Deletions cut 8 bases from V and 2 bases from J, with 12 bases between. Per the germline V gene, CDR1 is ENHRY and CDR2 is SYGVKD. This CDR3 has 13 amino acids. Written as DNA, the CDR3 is TGTGCCATCTGGTCGGGACCTCAAGAGACCCAGTACTTC. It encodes CAIWSGPQETQYF.

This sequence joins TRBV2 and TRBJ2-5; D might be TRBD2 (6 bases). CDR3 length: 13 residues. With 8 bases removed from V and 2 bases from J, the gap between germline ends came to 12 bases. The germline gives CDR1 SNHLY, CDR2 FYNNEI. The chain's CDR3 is CASHATSQETQYF. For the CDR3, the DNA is TGTGCCAGCCATGCGACTAGTCAAGAGACCCAGTACTTC.

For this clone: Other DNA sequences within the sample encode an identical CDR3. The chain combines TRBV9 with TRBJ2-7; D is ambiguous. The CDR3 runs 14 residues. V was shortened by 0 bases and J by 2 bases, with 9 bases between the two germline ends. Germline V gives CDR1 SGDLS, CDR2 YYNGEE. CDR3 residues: CASSVAVGPYEQYF. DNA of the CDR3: TGTGCCAGCAGCGTAGCCGTCGGGCCCTACGAGCAGTACTTC.

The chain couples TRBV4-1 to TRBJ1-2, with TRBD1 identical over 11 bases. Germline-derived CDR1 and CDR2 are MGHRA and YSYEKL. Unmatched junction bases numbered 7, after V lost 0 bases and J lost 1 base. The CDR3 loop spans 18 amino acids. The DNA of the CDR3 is TGCGCCAGCAGCCAAGATGGGCGGACAGGGGGCTTTAACTATGGCTACACCTTC. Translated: CASSQDGRTGGFNYGYTF.

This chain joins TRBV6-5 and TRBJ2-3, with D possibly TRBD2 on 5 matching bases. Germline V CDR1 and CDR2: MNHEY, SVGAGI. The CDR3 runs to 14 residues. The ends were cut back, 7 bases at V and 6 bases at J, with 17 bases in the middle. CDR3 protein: CASTPSGGHDTQYF. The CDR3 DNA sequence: TGTGCCAGCACCCCCAGCGGTGGGCACGATACGCAGTATTTT.

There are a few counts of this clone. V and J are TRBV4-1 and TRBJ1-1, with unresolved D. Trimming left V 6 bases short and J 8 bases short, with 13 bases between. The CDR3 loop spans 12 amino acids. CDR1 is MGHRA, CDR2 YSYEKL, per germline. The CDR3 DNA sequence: TGCGCCAGCAGTTTTAAGTTGGGCGAAGCTTTCTTT. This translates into CASSFKLGEAFF.

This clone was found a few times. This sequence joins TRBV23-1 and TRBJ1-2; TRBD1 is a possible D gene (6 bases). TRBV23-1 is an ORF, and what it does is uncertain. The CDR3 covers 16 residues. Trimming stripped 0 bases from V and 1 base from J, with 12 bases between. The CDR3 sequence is CASSQSGGRGNYGYTF. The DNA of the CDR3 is TGCGCCAGCAGTCAATCTGGTGGCAGGGGTAACTATGGCTACACCTTC.

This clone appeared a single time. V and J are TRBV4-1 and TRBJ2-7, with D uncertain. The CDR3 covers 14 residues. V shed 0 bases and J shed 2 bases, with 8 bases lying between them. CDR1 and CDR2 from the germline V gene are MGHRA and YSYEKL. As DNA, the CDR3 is TGCGCCAGCAGCCAAGATAGGCCCACCTACGAGCAGTACTTC. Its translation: CASSQDRPTYEQYF.

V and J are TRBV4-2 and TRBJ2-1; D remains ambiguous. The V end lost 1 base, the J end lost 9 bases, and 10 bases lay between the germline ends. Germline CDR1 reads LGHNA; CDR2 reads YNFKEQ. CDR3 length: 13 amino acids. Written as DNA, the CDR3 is TGTGCCAGCAGCCAAGTTGGTAGGAGTGAGCAGTTCTTC. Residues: CASSQVGRSEQFF.

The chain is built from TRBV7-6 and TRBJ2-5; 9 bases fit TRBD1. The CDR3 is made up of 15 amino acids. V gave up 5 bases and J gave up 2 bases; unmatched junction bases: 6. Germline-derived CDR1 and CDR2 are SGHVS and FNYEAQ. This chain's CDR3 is CASSPGQGRQETQYF. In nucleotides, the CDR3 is TGTGCCAGCAGCCCCGGACAGGGGAGGCAAGAGACCCAGTACTTC.

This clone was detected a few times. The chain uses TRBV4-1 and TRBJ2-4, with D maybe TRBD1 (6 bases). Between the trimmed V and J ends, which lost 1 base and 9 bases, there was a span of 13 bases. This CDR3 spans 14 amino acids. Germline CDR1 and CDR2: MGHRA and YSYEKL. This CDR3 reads CASSQAGLGGIQYF. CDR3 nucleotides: TGCGCCAGCAGCCAAGCCGGGTTAGGGGGCATTCAGTACTTC.

CDR3 bases: TGCGCCAGCAGCCAAGATCTTGGAAGCACAGATACGCAGTATTTT. It yields the protein CASSQDLGSTDTQYF. The chain has TRBV4-1 and TRBJ2-3; the D is unclear. Germline loops: CDR1 MGHRA, CDR2 YSYEKL. V lost 0 bases, J lost 0 bases, and 7 bases lay in between. The CDR3 has 15 amino acids.

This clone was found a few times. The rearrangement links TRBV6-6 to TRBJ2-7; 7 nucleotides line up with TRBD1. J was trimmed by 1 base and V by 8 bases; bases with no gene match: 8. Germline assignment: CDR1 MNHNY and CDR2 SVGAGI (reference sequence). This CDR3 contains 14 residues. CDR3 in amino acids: CASSSRDRSYEQYF. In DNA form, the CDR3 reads TGTGCCAGCTCCTCGAGGGACAGATCCTACGAGCAGTACTTC.